This T cell receptor (beta chain) was sequenced for a study of T cells in Graves' hyperthyroidism and ophthalmopathy. About the research overall: Peripheral blood was secured at the point of initial diagnosis, before any treatment.

Study-level points and caveats: A model using 13 V-J features told ophthalmopathy apart from stable hyperthyroidism. Ophthalmopathy prediction by the model preceded onset by a median roughly 6 months. Clonotypes that were expanded in thyroid above 0.001 mostly appeared in blood too.

This clonotype was seen ten or more times. Its antigen remains unidentified. TCR beta CDR3 regions were amplified from RNA. The HTBI primer set served for first-round RT-PCR of the TCR CDR3. TCRdb re-derived calls from the multiplex PCR reads in MiXCR, one entry per CDR3 protein. The repertoire holds hundreds of thousands of distinct CDR3 sequences, with about 12% as singletons. CDR3 length: 14 amino acids. The germline gives CDR1 SQVTM, CDR2 ANQGSEA. Germline trimming cut 5 bases from V and 13 bases from J; bases unmatched to any gene: 16. This chain links TRBV29-1 with TRBJ2-1, with 8 positions matching TRBD1. Sample: blood. This sequence was found in a woman under 30 with Graves' hyperthyroidism. The CDR3 coding sequence is TGCAGCGTTCTGAGACCCCCGGACAGGGATTTTCAGTTCTTC. Translating it yields CSVLRPPDRDFQFF.